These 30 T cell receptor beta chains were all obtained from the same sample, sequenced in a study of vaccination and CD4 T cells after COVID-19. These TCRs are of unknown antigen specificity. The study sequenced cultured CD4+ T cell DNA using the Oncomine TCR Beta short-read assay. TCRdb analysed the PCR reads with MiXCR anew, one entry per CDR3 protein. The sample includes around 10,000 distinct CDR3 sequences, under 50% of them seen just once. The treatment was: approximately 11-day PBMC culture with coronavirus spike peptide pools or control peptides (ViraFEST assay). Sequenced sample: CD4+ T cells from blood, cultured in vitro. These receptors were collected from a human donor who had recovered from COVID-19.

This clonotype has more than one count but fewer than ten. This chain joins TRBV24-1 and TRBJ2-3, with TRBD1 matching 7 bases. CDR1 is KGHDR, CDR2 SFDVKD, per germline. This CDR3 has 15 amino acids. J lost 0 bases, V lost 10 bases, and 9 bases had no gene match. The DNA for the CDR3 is TGTGCCACGAGTACCGGGACAGCCAGCACAGATACGCAGTATTTT. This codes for CATSTGTASTDTQYF.

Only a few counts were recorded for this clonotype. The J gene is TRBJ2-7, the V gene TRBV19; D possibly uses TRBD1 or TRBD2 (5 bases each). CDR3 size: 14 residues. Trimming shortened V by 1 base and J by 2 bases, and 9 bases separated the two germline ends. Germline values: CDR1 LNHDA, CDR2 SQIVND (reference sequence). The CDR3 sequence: CASSIGDGPYEQYF. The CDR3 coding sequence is TGTGCCAGTAGTATAGGGGACGGACCCTACGAGCAGTACTTC.

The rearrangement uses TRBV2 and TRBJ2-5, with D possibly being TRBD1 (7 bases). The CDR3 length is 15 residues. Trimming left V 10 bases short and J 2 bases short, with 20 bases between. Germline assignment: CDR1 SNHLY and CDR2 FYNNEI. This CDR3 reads CATRGETGRQETQYF. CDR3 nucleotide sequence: TGTGCCACCCGCGGGGAGACAGGGAGACAAGAGACCCAGTACTTC.

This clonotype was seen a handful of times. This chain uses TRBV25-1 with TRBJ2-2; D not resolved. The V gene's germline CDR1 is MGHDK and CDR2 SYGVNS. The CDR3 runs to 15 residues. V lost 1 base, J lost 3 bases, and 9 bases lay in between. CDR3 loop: CASSESQRDTGELFF. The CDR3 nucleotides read TGTGCCAGCAGTGAATCACAGCGAGACACCGGGGAGCTGTTTTTT.

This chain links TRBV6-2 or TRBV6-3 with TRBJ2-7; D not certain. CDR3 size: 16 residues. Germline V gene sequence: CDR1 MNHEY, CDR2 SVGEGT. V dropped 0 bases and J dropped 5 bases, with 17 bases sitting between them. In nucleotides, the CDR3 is TGTGCCAGCAGTTACTCGCCGGAAACACCGGTCCACGAGCAGTACTTC. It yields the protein CASSYSPETPVHEQYF.

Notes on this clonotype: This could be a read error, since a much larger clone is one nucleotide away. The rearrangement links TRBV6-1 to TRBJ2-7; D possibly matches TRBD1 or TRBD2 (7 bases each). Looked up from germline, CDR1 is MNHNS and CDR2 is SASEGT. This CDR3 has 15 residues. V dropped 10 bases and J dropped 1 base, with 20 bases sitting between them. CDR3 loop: CAIQGGGYSSYEQYF. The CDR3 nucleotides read TGTGCCATCCAGGGGGGGGGCTATAGTTCCTACGAGCAGTACTTC.

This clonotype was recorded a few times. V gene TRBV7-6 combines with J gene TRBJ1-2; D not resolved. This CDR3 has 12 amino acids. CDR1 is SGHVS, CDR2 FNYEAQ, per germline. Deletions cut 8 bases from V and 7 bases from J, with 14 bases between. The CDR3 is CASGMPAAGYTF. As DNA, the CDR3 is TGTGCCAGCGGGATGCCGGCAGCTGGCTACACCTTC.

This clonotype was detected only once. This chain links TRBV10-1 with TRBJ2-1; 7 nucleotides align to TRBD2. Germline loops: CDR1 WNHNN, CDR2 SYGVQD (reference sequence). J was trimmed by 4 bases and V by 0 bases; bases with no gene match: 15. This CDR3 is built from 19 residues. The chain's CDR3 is CASSESEPRGVRDYNEQFF. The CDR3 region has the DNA TGCGCCAGCAGTGAGTCGGAACCCCGGGGGGTCCGGGATTACAATGAGCAGTTCTTC.

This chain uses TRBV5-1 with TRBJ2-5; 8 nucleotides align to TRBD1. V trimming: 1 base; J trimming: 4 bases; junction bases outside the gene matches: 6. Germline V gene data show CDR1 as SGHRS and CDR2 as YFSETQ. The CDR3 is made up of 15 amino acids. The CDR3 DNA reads TGCGCCAGCAGCTTGTATCAGGGGGCGCGAGAGACCCAGTACTTC. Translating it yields CASSLYQGARETQYF.

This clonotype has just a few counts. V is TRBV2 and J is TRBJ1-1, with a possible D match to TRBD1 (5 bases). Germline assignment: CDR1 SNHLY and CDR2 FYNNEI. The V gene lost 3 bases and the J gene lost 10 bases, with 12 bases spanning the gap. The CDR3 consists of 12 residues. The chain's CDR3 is CASSDREIGAFF. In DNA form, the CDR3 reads TGTGCCAGCAGTGACAGGGAGATCGGAGCTTTCTTT. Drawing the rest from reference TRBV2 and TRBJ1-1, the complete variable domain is EPEVTQTPSHQVTQMGQEVILRCVPISNHLYFYWYRQILGQKVEFLVSFYNNEISEKSEIFDDQFSVERPDGSNFTLKIRSTKLEDSAMYFCASSDREIGAFFGQGTRLTVV.

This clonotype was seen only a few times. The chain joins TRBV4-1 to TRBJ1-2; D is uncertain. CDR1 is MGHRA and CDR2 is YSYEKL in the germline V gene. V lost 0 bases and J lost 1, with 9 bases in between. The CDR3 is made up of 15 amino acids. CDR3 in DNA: TGCGCCAGCAGCCAAGATTTGGGCTTTAACTATGGCTACACCTTC. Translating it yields CASSQDLGFNYGYTF.

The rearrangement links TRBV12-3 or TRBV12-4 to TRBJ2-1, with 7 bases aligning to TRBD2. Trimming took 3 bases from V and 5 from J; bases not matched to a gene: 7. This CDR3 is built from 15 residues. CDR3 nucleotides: TGTGCCAGCAGTTTGCTAGCGGAGAGGAACAATGAGCAGTTCTTC. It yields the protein CASSLLAERNNEQFF.

The CDR3, as DNA: TGTGCCAGCAGCCCCCAGGGTAACACAGATACGCAGTATTTT. It is translated as CASSPQGNTDTQYF. The chain links TRBV11-3 to TRBJ2-3, with D maybe TRBD1 (5 bases). The CDR3 spans 14 residues. CDR1 and CDR2 from the germline V gene are SGHNT and YENEEA. V gave up 5 bases and J gave up 2 bases, with 11 bases separating them.

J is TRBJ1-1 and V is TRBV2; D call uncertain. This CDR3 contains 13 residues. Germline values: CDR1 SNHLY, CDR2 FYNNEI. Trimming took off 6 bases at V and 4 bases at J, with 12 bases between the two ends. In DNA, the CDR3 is TGTGCCAGCAGAGGGTTCGGGCGCACTGAAGCTTTCTTT. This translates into CASRGFGRTEAFF. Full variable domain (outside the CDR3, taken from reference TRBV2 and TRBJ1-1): EPEVTQTPSHQVTQMGQEVILRCVPISNHLYFYWYRQILGQKVEFLVSFYNNEISEKSEIFDDQFSVERPDGSNFTLKIRSTKLEDSAMYFCASRGFGRTEAFFGQGTRLTVV.

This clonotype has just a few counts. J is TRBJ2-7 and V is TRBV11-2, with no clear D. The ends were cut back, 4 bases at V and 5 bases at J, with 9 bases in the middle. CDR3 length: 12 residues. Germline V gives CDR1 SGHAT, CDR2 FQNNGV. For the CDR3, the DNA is TGTGCCAGCAGCTCCATGGGGAACGAGCAGTACTTC. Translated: CASSSMGNEQYF.

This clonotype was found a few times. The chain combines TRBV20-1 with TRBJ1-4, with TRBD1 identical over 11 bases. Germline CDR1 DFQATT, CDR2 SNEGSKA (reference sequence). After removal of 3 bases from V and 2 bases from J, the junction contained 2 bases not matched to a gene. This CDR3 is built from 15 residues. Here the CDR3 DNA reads TGCAGTGCTAGGAGGACAGGGGGCACTAATGAAAAACTGTTTTTT. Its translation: CSARRTGGTNEKLFF.

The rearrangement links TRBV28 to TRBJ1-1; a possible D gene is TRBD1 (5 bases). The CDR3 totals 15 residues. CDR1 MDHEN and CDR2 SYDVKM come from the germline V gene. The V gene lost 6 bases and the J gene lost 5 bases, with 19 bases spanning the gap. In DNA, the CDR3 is TGTGCCAGCAGCTTTCCACAGCCGGGGCGGACTGAAGCTTTCTTT. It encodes CASSFPQPGRTEAFF.

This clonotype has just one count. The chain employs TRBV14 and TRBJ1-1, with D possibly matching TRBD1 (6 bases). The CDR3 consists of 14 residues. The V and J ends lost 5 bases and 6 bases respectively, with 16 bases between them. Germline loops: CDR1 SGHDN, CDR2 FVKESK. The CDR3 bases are TGTGCCAGCAGCTCCAAGGGACAACGGGCTGAAGCTTTCTTT. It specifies CASSSKGQRAEAFF.

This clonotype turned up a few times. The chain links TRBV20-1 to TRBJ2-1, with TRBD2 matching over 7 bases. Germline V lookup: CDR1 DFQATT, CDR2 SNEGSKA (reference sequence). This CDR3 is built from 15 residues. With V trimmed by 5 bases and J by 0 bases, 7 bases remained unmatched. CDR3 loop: CSAGRTRSSYNEQFF. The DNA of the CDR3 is TGCAGTGCTGGTAGGACTAGAAGCTCCTACAATGAGCAGTTCTTC.

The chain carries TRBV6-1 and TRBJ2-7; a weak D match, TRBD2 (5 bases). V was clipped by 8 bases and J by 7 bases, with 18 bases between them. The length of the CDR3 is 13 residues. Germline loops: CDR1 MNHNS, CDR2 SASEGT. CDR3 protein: CASGDGLAMEQYF. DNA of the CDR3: TGTGCCAGCGGCGACGGACTCGCAATGGAGCAGTACTTC.

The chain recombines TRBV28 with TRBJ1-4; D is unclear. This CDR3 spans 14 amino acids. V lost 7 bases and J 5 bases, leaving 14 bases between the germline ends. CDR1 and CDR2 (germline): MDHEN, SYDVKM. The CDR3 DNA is TGTGCCAGCACCACGGGAGGGATCAATGAAAAACTGTTTTTT. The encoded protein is CASTTGGINEKLFF.

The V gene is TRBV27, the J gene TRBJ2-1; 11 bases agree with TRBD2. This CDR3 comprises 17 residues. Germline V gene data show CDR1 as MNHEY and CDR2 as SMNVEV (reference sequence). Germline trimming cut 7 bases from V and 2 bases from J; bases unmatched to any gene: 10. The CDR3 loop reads CASTPYGTSGPYNEQFF. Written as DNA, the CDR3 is TGTGCCAGCACCCCTTATGGGACTAGCGGACCCTACAATGAGCAGTTCTTC.

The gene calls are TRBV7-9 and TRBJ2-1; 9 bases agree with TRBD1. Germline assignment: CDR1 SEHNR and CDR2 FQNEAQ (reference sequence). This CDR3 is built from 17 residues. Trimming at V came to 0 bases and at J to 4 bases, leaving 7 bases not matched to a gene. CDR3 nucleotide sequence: TGTGCCAGCAGCTTAGCTTGGGGACAGGGCCCATACAATGAGCAGTTCTTC. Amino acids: CASSLAWGQGPYNEQFF.

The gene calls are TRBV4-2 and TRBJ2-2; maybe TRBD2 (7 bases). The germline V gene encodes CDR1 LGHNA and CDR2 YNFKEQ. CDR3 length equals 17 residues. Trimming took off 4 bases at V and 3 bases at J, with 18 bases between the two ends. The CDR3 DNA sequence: TGTGCCAGCAGCCCCCAAAGAGGGGGGGCGGACACCGGGGAGCTGTTTTTT. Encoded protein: CASSPQRGGADTGELFF.

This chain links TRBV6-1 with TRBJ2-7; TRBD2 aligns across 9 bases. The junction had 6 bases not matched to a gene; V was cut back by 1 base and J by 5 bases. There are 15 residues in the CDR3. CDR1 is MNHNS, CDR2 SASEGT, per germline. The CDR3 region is CASSEVIAGADEQYF. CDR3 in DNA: TGTGCCAGCAGTGAAGTAATAGCGGGGGCCGACGAGCAGTACTTC.

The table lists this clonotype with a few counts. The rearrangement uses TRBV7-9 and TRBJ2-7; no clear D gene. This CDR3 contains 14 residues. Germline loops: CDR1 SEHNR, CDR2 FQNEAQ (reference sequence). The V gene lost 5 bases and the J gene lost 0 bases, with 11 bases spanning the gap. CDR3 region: CASSLGIGSYEQYF. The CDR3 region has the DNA TGTGCCAGCAGCCTGGGTATCGGCTCCTACGAGCAGTACTTC.

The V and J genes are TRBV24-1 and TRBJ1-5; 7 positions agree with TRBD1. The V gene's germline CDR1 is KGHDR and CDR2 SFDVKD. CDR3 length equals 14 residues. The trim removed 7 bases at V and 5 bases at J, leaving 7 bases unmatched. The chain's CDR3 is CATRRDRVHQPQHF. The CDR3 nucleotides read TGTGCCACCAGACGAGACAGGGTCCATCAGCCCCAGCATTTT.

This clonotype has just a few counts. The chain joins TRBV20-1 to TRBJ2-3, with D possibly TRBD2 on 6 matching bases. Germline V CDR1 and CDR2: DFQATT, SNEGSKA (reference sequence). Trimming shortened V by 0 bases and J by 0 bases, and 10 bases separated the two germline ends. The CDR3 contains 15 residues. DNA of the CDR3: TGCAGTGCTAGAGATCACGGGAGCAGCACAGATACGCAGTATTTT. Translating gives CSARDHGSSTDTQYF.

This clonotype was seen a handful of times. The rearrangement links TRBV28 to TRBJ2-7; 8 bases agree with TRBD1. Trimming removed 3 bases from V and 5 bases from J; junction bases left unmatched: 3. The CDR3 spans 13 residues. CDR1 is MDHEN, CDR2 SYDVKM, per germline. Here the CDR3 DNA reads TGTGCCAGCAGTTTCGACAGGGGAAACGAGCAGTACTTC. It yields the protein CASSFDRGNEQYF.

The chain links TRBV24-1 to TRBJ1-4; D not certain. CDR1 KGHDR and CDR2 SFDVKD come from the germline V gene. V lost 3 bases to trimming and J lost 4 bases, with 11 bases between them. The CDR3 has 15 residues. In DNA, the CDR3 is TGTGCCACCAGTGATCCGGGCTCGGATAATGAAAAACTGTTTTTT. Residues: CATSDPGSDNEKLFF.